These 20 T cell receptor beta chains originate from one sample sequenced in a study of blood T cells in healthy people across ages. A second about 6 to 11 cycle PCR used barcoded and J-beta primers. TCRdb reprocessed the 5' RACE reads via MiXCR and lists one record per CDR3 protein. The sample gives hundreds of thousands of distinct CDR3 sequences, around 48% of which show up once; 25% to 35% is in the top ten. The sample taken for sequencing was blood. Every receptor here comes from a woman aged 60-75 years in good health.

V is TRBV18 and J is TRBJ2-1; no clear D. The CDR3 runs 16 residues. Germline-derived CDR1 and CDR2 are KGHSH and LQKENI. The V end was cut by 3 bases, the J end by 4 bases, with 16 bases between. The CDR3 nucleotides are TGTGCCAGCTCACCCCTGTCAGCGATTAAATACAATGAGCAGTTCTTC. Amino acid sequence: CASSPLSAIKYNEQFF. Complete variable domain (other parts from reference TRBV18 and TRBJ2-1): NAGVMQNPRHLVRRRGQEARLRCSPMKGHSHVYWYRQLPEEGLKFMVYLQKENIIDESGMPKERFSAEFPKEGPSILRIQQVVRGDSAAYFCASSPLSAIKYNEQFFGPGTRLTVL.

Notes on this clonotype: This may be a read error, as it is one base from a much larger clone. V gene TRBV7-2 combines with J gene TRBJ2-7; possible D gene TRBD2, 6 bases. Germline lookup yields CDR1 SGHTA and CDR2 FQGNSA. The CDR3 has 12 residues. Here the CDR3 reads CAGSLFGGEQYF. Here the CDR3 DNA reads TGTGCCGGCAGCCTGTTCGGGGGCGAGCAGTACTTC.

The chain joins TRBV20-1 to TRBJ2-7; 10 bases are shared with TRBD2. The J call is doubtful: the DNA matches TRBJ2-1 better. The CDR3 extends over 14 amino acids. The germline gives CDR1 DFQATT, CDR2 SNEGSKA (reference sequence). The DNA of the CDR3 is TGCAGTGCTAGAGGCCTAGCGGGAGCCCATGAGCAGTTCTTC. Translating it yields CSARGLAGAHEQFF.

The table lists this clonotype with a few counts. The V gene is TRBV12-5, the J gene TRBJ2-1; D is perhaps TRBD2 (6 bases). The V gene lost 2 bases and the J gene lost 10 bases, with 9 bases spanning the gap. CDR3 length: 12 amino acids. CDR1 is LGHNT, CDR2 FRNRAP, per germline. CDR3 loop: CASGLMAGEQFF. Written as DNA, the CDR3 is TGTGCTAGTGGTTTGATGGCGGGAGAGCAGTTCTTC.

The V call is TRBV20-1, the J call TRBJ2-7; 7 bases align to TRBD1. The J call is uncertain, as TRBJ2-5 better fits the DNA end. CDR1 is DFQATT and CDR2 is SNEGSKA in the germline V gene (reference sequence). The CDR3 extends over 14 amino acids. The CDR3 nucleotides read TGCAGTGCTACCAGGGGGTCCGGGGAAGAGACCCAGTACTTC. Translation gives CSATRGSGEETQYF.

The chain combines TRBV20-1 with TRBJ2-1; 12 bases fit TRBD2. Losses at the gene ends were 6 bases for V and 7 bases for J; bases not matched to a gene: 10. This CDR3 is built from 15 residues. CDR1 and CDR2 (germline): DFQATT, SNEGSKA (reference sequence). The chain's CDR3 is CSAPKRTSGTNEQFF. In DNA, the CDR3 is TGCAGTGCCCCTAAGAGGACTAGCGGGACTAATGAGCAGTTCTTC.

This clonotype has a handful of counts. V gene TRBV15 combines with J gene TRBJ2-3, with D hard to call. CDR1 and CDR2 (germline): LNHNV, YYDKDF (reference sequence). V gave up 3 bases and J gave up 4 bases, with 5 bases separating them. CDR3 length: 12 amino acids. This CDR3 is CATSRYADTQYF. The CDR3 DNA sequence: TGTGCCACCAGCAGGTATGCAGATACGCAGTATTTT.

V and J are TRBV28 and TRBJ1-2; no reliable D call. This CDR3 has 16 residues. Trimming removed 5 bases at V and 4 bases at J, with 20 bases between. Germline loops: CDR1 MDHEN, CDR2 SYDVKM. CDR3 nucleotide sequence: TGTGCCAGCAGTACCACTCTTACCTTTGACGGCTATGGCTACACCTTC. Its protein product is CASSTTLTFDGYGYTF.

V gene TRBV20-1 combines with J gene TRBJ1-5, with D tentatively TRBD1 (5 bases). V was clipped by 0 bases and J by 3 bases, with 12 bases between them. Germline CDR1 DFQATT, CDR2 SNEGSKA (reference sequence). This CDR3 spans 15 amino acids. The CDR3 nucleotides read TGCAGTGCTAGAGAAATACAGGTCAACAATCAGCCCCAGCATTTT. This translates into CSAREIQVNNQPQHF.

The gene calls are TRBV7-3 and TRBJ2-7, with TRBD1 matching 10 bases. Trimming took 4 bases from V and 5 from J; bases not matched to a gene: 8. CDR3 size: 15 residues. From germline, CDR1 is SGHTA and CDR2 FQGTGA. CDR3 protein: CASSSGTGARNEQYF. The CDR3 DNA sequence: TGTGCCAGCAGCTCCGGGACAGGGGCAAGAAACGAGCAGTACTTC.

V and J are TRBV29-1 and TRBJ2-4; D unclear. The CDR3 is 14 amino acids. The V end was cut by 6 bases, the J end by 4 bases, with 16 bases between. From germline, CDR1 is SQVTM and CDR2 ANQGSEA. The CDR3 DNA is TGCAGCGTGGAGAGGTCAGGAAGAAAAAACATTCAGTACTTC. Its translation is CSVERSGRKNIQYF.

DNA of the CDR3: TGTGCCAGCAGCCAAACCCAGACTACTAGCACAGATACGCAGTATTTT. Translated, it gives CASSQTQTTSTDTQYF. The chain uses TRBV4-2 and TRBJ2-3, with D maybe TRBD2 (5 bases). Per germline, CDR1 LGHNA and CDR2 YNFKEQ. This CDR3 is built from 16 residues. V lost 2 bases and J lost 0, with 12 bases in between.

As regards this clonotype: Being one base from a much bigger clone, this may be a read error. The genes are TRBV20-1 and TRBJ1-4, with D unresolved. CDR3 length: 14 residues. V gave up 5 bases and J gave up 2 bases, with 12 bases separating them. Germline loops: CDR1 DFQATT, CDR2 SNEGSKA (reference sequence). CDR3 residues: CSAFRGQTNEKLFF. The CDR3 DNA reads TGCAGTGCTTTCCGGGGTCAGACTAATGAAAAACTGTTTTTT.

The chain joins TRBV7-2 to TRBJ2-1; D not certain. The CDR3 sequence is 14 residues long. Germline assignment: CDR1 SGHTA and CDR2 FQGNSA. The V end was cut by 1 base, the J end by 9 bases, with 13 bases between. The CDR3 loop is CASSLGATYGEQFF. The CDR3 DNA sequence: TGTGCCAGCAGCTTAGGGGCTACTTATGGTGAGCAGTTCTTC.

DNA of the CDR3: TGTGCCAGCAAGGGGCTAGCGGGAGGCTACGAGCAGTACTTC. It specifies CASKGLAGGYEQYF. The chain is built from TRBV6-5 and TRBJ2-7; 11 bases are shared with TRBD2. Germline V gene sequence: CDR1 MNHEY, CDR2 SVGAGI. The CDR3 contains 14 residues. V lost 7 bases, J lost 3 bases, and 5 bases stayed unmatched.

This clonotype has a handful of counts. The chain couples TRBV7-2 to TRBJ1-6; weak D call: TRBD1 (6 bases). This CDR3 has 15 residues. Germline V gives CDR1 SGHTA, CDR2 FQGNSA. Trimming removed 2 bases at V and 9 bases at J, with 14 bases between. DNA of the CDR3: TGTGCCAGCAGCTTACTCTCAGGGGCAGGTTCACCCCTCCACTTT. Translated: CASSLLSGAGSPLHF.

This clonotype was seen a handful of times. The V call is TRBV20-1, the J call TRBJ2-3; D perhaps matches TRBD1 (5 bases). The germline gives CDR1 DFQATT, CDR2 SNEGSKA (reference sequence). V lost 4 bases and J lost 4, with 9 bases in between. CDR3 length: 12 residues. The CDR3, as DNA: TGCAGTGCTACAGACAGATCAGATACGCAGTATTTT. This codes for CSATDRSDTQYF.

In this sample, this clonotype turned up once. The rearrangement uses TRBV13 and TRBJ2-5; 11 bases agree with TRBD2. Unmatched junction bases numbered 8, after V lost 6 bases and J lost 5 bases. This CDR3 has 15 amino acids. The germline CDR1 and CDR2 sequences are PRHDT and FYEKMQ (reference sequence). The CDR3 reads CASRWSSGRAETQYF. The CDR3 coding sequence is TGTGCCAGCAGGTGGAGTAGCGGGAGGGCGGAGACCCAGTACTTC.

This clonotype was picked up a small number of times. The chain couples TRBV7-2 to TRBJ1-2; no definite D call. CDR3 length: 14 residues. The V gene's germline CDR1 is SGHTA and CDR2 FQGNSA. Trimming stripped 10 bases from V and 4 bases from J, with 19 bases between. CDR3 bases: TGTGCCACCTCCAGCGGCAAAGGTTTCTATGGCTACACCTTC. It encodes CATSSGKGFYGYTF.

This clonotype was seen a few times. The V gene is TRBV18, the J gene TRBJ2-1, with 9 bases matching TRBD2. This CDR3 spans 17 amino acids. J lost 8 bases, V lost 3 bases, and 14 bases had no gene match. Germline lookup yields CDR1 KGHSH and CDR2 LQKENI. CDR3 bases: TGTGCCAGCTCACCCCCGGGAGGAGCGGGAGGCCAGGATGAGCAGTTCTTC. Translating it yields CASSPPGGAGGQDEQFF.